These 7 T cell receptor beta chains were all obtained from the same sample, sequenced in a study of read filtering for tumor transcriptome and immune sequencing. This library used around 0.4 ug RNA and molecular barcoded adaptors spanning alpha/delta and beta/gamma chains. TCRdb reprocessed the reads via MiXCR and lists one record per CDR3 protein. The table lists approximately 59,000 distinct CDR3 sequences, 10% to 15% of them singletons. The specimen sequenced was a population of CD138-negative cells sorted from bone marrow. The receptor source for this set is a donor over 35 with multiple myeloma.

This clonotype showed up many times. The chain couples TRBV2 to TRBJ1-1, with TRBD1 matching over 11 bases. Germline V lookup: CDR1 SNHLY, CDR2 FYNNEI. V lost 4 bases to trimming and J lost 5 bases; unmatched junction nucleotides: 6. CDR3 length: 15 residues. The CDR3 protein is CASSAGQGARTEAFF. Here the CDR3 DNA reads TGTGCCAGCAGTGCCGGACAGGGGGCAAGAACTGAAGCTTTCTTT.

There are many counts of this clonotype. This chain links TRBV6-5 with TRBJ1-1, with 9 positions matching TRBD1. V trimming: 1 base; J trimming: 7 bases; junction bases outside the gene matches: 10. CDR1 is MNHEY, CDR2 SVGAGI, per germline. The CDR3 loop spans 16 amino acids. This CDR3 is CASSYLYRGRDNEAFF. As DNA, the CDR3 is TGTGCCAGCAGTTACTTATACAGGGGGCGAGACAATGAAGCTTTCTTT.

The chain links TRBV2 to TRBJ2-2, with D perhaps assigned TRBD1 or TRBD2 (5 bases each). V gave up 5 bases and J gave up 5 bases, with 12 bases separating them. CDR3 length equals 14 residues. Germline loops: CDR1 SNHLY, CDR2 FYNNEI. CDR3 in DNA: TGTGCCAGCAGTACCGGGACGACTACCGGGGAGCTGTTTTTT. Translated, it gives CASSTGTTTGELFF.

This clonotype was seen many times. The chain's CDR3 is CASSPASPNEQFF. The CDR3 nucleotides read TGTGCCAGCAGCCCCGCCTCTCCCAATGAGCAGTTCTTC. The chain joins TRBV27 to TRBJ2-1; D is ambiguous. The CDR3 consists of 13 residues. The ends were cut back, 6 bases at V and 6 bases at J, with 12 bases in the middle. Per germline, CDR1 MNHEY and CDR2 SMNVEV (reference sequence).

This clonotype has just a few counts. The chain combines TRBV6-2 or TRBV6-3 with TRBJ2-5, with no clear D. The V end was cut by 9 bases, the J end by 5 bases, with 13 bases between. Looked up from germline, CDR1 is MNHEY and CDR2 is SVGEGT. The CDR3 contains 12 residues. CDR3 protein: CASTGSKETQYF. The CDR3 DNA reads TGTGCCAGTACCGGGTCGAAGGAGACCCAGTACTTC.

This clonotype was observed many times. The rearrangement joins TRBV7-3 to TRBJ2-7, with D unclear. Germline-derived CDR1 and CDR2 are SGHTA and FQGTGA. V gave up 5 bases and J gave up 0 bases, with 11 bases separating them. The CDR3 has 14 amino acids. Here the CDR3 reads CASSPMGSSYEQYF. DNA for the CDR3: TGTGCCAGCAGCCCTATGGGTAGCTCCTACGAGCAGTACTTC.

This clonotype came up many times. The chain has TRBV20-1 and TRBJ1-1; D unresolved. The V end was cut by 7 bases, the J end by 5 bases, with 17 bases between. Looked up from germline, CDR1 is DFQATT and CDR2 is SNEGSKA (reference sequence). The CDR3 has 13 amino acids. The CDR3: CSEVGQDGTEAFF. CDR3 in DNA: TGCAGTGAGGTCGGGCAGGATGGTACTGAAGCTTTCTTT.